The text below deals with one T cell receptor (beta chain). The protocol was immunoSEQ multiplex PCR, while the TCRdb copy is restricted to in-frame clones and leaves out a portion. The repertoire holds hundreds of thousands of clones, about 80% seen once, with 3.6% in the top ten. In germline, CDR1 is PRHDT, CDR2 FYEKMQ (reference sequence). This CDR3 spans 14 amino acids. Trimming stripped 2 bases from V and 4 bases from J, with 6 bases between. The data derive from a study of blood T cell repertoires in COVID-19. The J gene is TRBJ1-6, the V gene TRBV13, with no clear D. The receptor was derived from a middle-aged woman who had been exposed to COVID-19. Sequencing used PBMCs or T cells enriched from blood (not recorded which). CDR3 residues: CASSLQQYNSPLHF. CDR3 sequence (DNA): TGTGCCAGCAGCTTACAACAGTATAATTCACCCCTCCACTTT.